This TCR beta chain came from a study of CD8+ T cells in alopecia areata. This sample's treatment: oral pan-JAK inhibitor, 5-10 mg twice daily. V shed 1 base, J shed 10 bases, and the junction held 6 bases outside the gene matches. The CDR3 has 15 amino acids. Germline-derived CDR1 and CDR2 are SGHNT and YYREEE (reference sequence). cDNA prepared by RNA extraction and subsequent reverse transcription served as the template for sequencing. The repertoire was sequenced with immunoSEQ multiplex PCR; TCRdb's copy has only in-frame clones and lacks some. The top ten hold about 0.89% of the sample, which has around 300,000 clones, around 64% seen once.

The specimen was CD4+ T cells sorted from blood, collected around week 52, from a patient treated with tofacitinib. This receptor was taken from a human donor with alopecia areata. The J gene is TRBJ1-6, the V gene TRBV5-4, with TRBD1 matching 9 bases. CDR3 sequence reads: CASSLLGQGLSPLHF. CDR3 DNA sequence: TGTGCCAGCAGCTTGTTGGGACAGGGTTTGTCACCCCTCCACTTT.